A selection of T cell receptor beta chains follows, all from one sample in a study of control samples from healthy donors and cancer patients. Only in-frame clones appear in the TCRdb table, and some are missing; sequencing was by immunoSEQ multiplex PCR. This repertoire shows approximately 140,000 clones, more than 80% found once; its top ten account for about 7.1%. The sample taken for sequencing was blood. These TCRs come from a man between 18 and 35 years old in good health. Each CDR3 is given with its conserved first and last residue. Fields, in order: D gene, J gene, clone size, V gene, CDR3 protein, CDR3 DNA. D genes are given only for firm matches. Clone size is not always given. Where it is, it says once, few, many or a class for expanded clones.

d_gene: NA; j_gene: TRBJ2-1; abundance: NA; v_gene: TRBV3-1/TRBV3-2; CDR3aa: CASSQDLDGSYNEQFF; CDR3nt: TGTGCCAGCAGCCAAGATCTAGATGGCTCCTACAATGAGCAGTTCTTC
d_gene: NA; j_gene: TRBJ2-3; abundance: few; v_gene: TRBV6-5; CDR3aa: CASSPSYTDTQYF; CDR3nt: TGTGCCAGCAGCCCGAGCTACACAGATACGCAGTATTTT
d_gene: NA; j_gene: TRBJ1-1; abundance: NA; v_gene: TRBV10-2; CDR3aa: CASRDQPNTEAFF; CDR3nt: TGCGCCAGCAGAGACCAGCCGAACACTGAAGCTTTCTTT
d_gene: NA; j_gene: TRBJ2-4; abundance: NA; v_gene: TRBV2; CDR3aa: CASSEGLTKGKNIQYF; CDR3nt: TGTGCCAGCAGTGAGGGACTGACGAAGGGCAAAAACATTCAGTACTTC
d_gene: NA; j_gene: TRBJ2-3; abundance: once; v_gene: TRBV28; CDR3aa: CASSLYGEVDTQYF; CDR3nt: TGTGCCAGCAGTTTATACGGGGAGGTAGATACGCAGTATTTT
d_gene: NA; j_gene: TRBJ2-2; abundance: NA; v_gene: TRBV7-9; CDR3aa: CASSLDGITNTGELFF; CDR3nt: TGTGCCAGCAGCTTAGACGGAATAACGAACACCGGGGAGCTGTTTTTT
d_gene: TRBD1; j_gene: TRBJ2-1; abundance: NA; v_gene: TRBV12-5; CDR3aa: CASGFAAGGEGEQFF; CDR3nt: TGTGCTAGTGGTTTCGCCGCAGGGGGCGAGGGTGAGCAGTTCTTC
d_gene: TRBD1; j_gene: TRBJ1-1; abundance: few; v_gene: TRBV2; CDR3aa: CASSERTGFTEAFF; CDR3nt: TGTGCCAGCAGTGAGAGGACAGGGTTTACTGAAGCTTTCTTT
d_gene: NA; j_gene: TRBJ2-7; abundance: NA; v_gene: TRBV19; CDR3aa: CASSAATARSYEQYF; CDR3nt: TGTGCCAGTAGTGCCGCGACTGCCCGCTCCTACGAGCAGTACTTC
d_gene: NA; j_gene: TRBJ1-5; abundance: once; v_gene: TRBV7-2; CDR3aa: CASSLVLSGVRPQHF; CDR3nt: TGTGCCAGCAGCTTAGTCCTGAGTGGGGTGCGGCCCCAGCATTTT
d_gene: TRBD2; j_gene: TRBJ2-1; abundance: NA; v_gene: TRBV7-3; CDR3aa: CASSLSTSGGSDGEQFF; CDR3nt: TGTGCCAGCAGCTTGTCGACTAGCGGGGGCTCCGATGGAGAGCAGTTCTTC
d_gene: NA; j_gene: TRBJ2-1; abundance: NA; v_gene: TRBV27; CDR3aa: CATRSRGPYNEQFF; CDR3nt: TGTGCCACCCGAAGTCGGGGGCCCTACAATGAGCAGTTCTTC
d_gene: TRBD1; j_gene: TRBJ1-2; abundance: NA; v_gene: TRBV5-4; CDR3aa: CASSLVGTDGYTF; CDR3nt: TGTGCCAGCAGCTTGGTTGGGACAGATGGCTACACCTTC
d_gene: NA; j_gene: TRBJ1-5; abundance: NA; v_gene: TRBV5-8; CDR3aa: CASSRQVQPQHF; CDR3nt: TGTGCCAGCAGCCGACAGGTCCAGCCCCAGCATTTT
d_gene: TRBD1; j_gene: TRBJ2-2; abundance: NA; v_gene: TRBV24-1; CDR3aa: CATSDRGQGKNTGELFF; CDR3nt: TGTGCCACCAGTGACCGAGGACAGGGGAAGAACACCGGGGAGCTGTTTTTT
d_gene: NA; j_gene: TRBJ2-1; abundance: NA; v_gene: TRBV11-3; CDR3aa: CASSPTSGLTYNEQFF; CDR3nt: TGTGCCAGCAGCCCCACGAGTGGGTTAACCTACAATGAGCAGTTCTTC
d_gene: TRBD2; j_gene: TRBJ2-3; abundance: NA; v_gene: TRBV11-3; CDR3aa: CASSLGIAGGGDTQYF; CDR3nt: TGTGCCAGCAGCCTTGGGATAGCGGGGGGAGGAGATACGCAGTATTTT
d_gene: TRBD2; j_gene: TRBJ2-1; abundance: NA; v_gene: TRBV24-1; CDR3aa: CATSDLRGGVQFF; CDR3nt: TGTGCCACCAGTGATTTGCGGGGAGGGGTGCAGTTCTTC
d_gene: TRBD2; j_gene: TRBJ2-7; abundance: NA; v_gene: TRBV4-2; CDR3aa: CASSPPGLDGEQYF; CDR3nt: TGTGCCAGCAGCCCTCCGGGACTAGACGGCGAGCAGTACTTC
d_gene: NA; j_gene: TRBJ1-3; abundance: NA; v_gene: TRBV6-2/TRBV6-3; CDR3aa: CASSYQGSGNTIYF; CDR3nt: TGTGCCAGCAGTTACCAAGGGTCTGGAAACACCATATATTTT
d_gene: TRBD1; j_gene: TRBJ1-1; abundance: NA; v_gene: TRBV19; CDR3aa: CASSIVTGTNTEAFF; CDR3nt: TGTGCCAGTAGTATAGTGACAGGGACGAACACTGAAGCTTTCTTT
d_gene: NA; j_gene: TRBJ1-3; abundance: NA; v_gene: TRBV7-9; CDR3aa: CASSSTLISGNTIYF; CDR3nt: TGTGCCAGCAGTTCCACCCTGATTTCTGGAAACACCATATATTTT
d_gene: TRBD1; j_gene: TRBJ1-2; abundance: NA; v_gene: TRBV29-1; CDR3aa: CSVERGQVAGYTF; CDR3nt: TGCAGCGTTGAAAGGGGGCAGGTCGCTGGCTACACCTTC
d_gene: NA; j_gene: TRBJ2-7; abundance: NA; v_gene: TRBV5-5; CDR3aa: CASSLTVGGSYEQYF; CDR3nt: TGTGCCAGCAGCTTGACCGTTGGGGGCTCCTACGAGCAGTACTTC
d_gene: NA; j_gene: TRBJ1-5; abundance: NA; v_gene: TRBV13; CDR3aa: CASSSSAGARGQPQHF; CDR3nt: TGTGCCAGCAGCTCTTCGGCAGGGGCTCGTGGTCAGCCCCAGCATTTT
d_gene: NA; j_gene: TRBJ2-3; abundance: NA; v_gene: TRBV5-1; CDR3aa: CASSLVSLSTDTQYF; CDR3nt: TGCGCCAGCAGCTTGGTCTCCCTTAGCACAGATACGCAGTATTTT
d_gene: NA; j_gene: TRBJ1-2; abundance: NA; v_gene: TRBV28; CDR3aa: CASSDTPWYGYTF; CDR3nt: TGTGCCAGCAGCGATACACCTTGGTATGGCTACACCTTC
d_gene: NA; j_gene: TRBJ1-1; abundance: NA; v_gene: TRBV27; CDR3aa: CASSITPGPNTEAFF; CDR3nt: TGTGCCAGCAGTATAACCCCAGGACCGAACACTGAAGCTTTCTTT
d_gene: NA; j_gene: TRBJ1-5; abundance: NA; v_gene: TRBV7-2; CDR3aa: CASSLPGQNQPQHF; CDR3nt: TGTGCCAGCAGCTTACCGGGACAAAATCAGCCCCAGCATTTT
d_gene: NA; j_gene: TRBJ2-3; abundance: NA; v_gene: TRBV27; CDR3aa: CASSEERLSTDTQYF; CDR3nt: TGTGCCAGCAGCGAGGAGCGGTTAAGCACAGATACGCAGTATTTT
d_gene: TRBD1; j_gene: TRBJ2-7; abundance: NA; v_gene: TRBV28; CDR3aa: CASSLDRAVYEQYF; CDR3nt: TGTGCCAGCAGTCTTGACAGGGCGGTATACGAGCAGTACTTC
d_gene: TRBD1; j_gene: TRBJ2-7; abundance: NA; v_gene: TRBV6-5; CDR3aa: CASSRTGAISDEQYF; CDR3nt: TGTGCCAGCAGCAGGACAGGGGCAATTAGCGACGAGCAGTACTTC
d_gene: TRBD2; j_gene: TRBJ2-7; abundance: few; v_gene: TRBV5-4; CDR3aa: CASSIGGASYEQYF; CDR3nt: TGTGCCAGCAGCATCGGGGGGGCCTCGTACGAGCAGTACTTC
d_gene: NA; j_gene: TRBJ1-4; abundance: NA; v_gene: TRBV7-6; CDR3aa: CASSSSQAYNEKLFF; CDR3nt: TGTGCCAGCAGCTCCAGCCAGGCCTATAATGAAAAACTGTTTTTT
d_gene: NA; j_gene: TRBJ2-7; abundance: NA; v_gene: TRBV6-5; CDR3aa: CASSYYPSYEQYF; CDR3nt: TGTGCCAGCAGTTACTATCCGTCCTACGAGCAGTACTTC
d_gene: NA; j_gene: TRBJ2-2; abundance: NA; v_gene: TRBV19; CDR3aa: CASNRDINTGELFF; CDR3nt: TGTGCCAGTAATCGGGACATTAACACCGGGGAGCTGTTTTTT
d_gene: NA; j_gene: TRBJ2-5; abundance: NA; v_gene: TRBV7-2; CDR3aa: CASRLPGLVGETQYF; CDR3nt: TGTGCCAGCAGACTCCCGGGTCTTGTCGGAGAGACCCAGTACTTC
d_gene: NA; j_gene: TRBJ2-7; abundance: NA; v_gene: TRBV28; CDR3aa: CASSFRAVFPYEQYF; CDR3nt: TGTGCCAGCAGTTTCCGGGCAGTCTTCCCCTACGAGCAGTACTTC
d_gene: TRBD1; j_gene: TRBJ1-2; abundance: NA; v_gene: TRBV13; CDR3aa: CASSPGTDADSYGYTF; CDR3nt: TGTGCCAGCAGCCCGGGGACAGACGCGGATAGCTATGGCTACACCTTC
d_gene: TRBD1; j_gene: TRBJ2-1; abundance: NA; v_gene: TRBV4-2; CDR3aa: CASSLKQGNEQFF; CDR3nt: TGTGCCAGCAGTCTTAAACAGGGGAATGAGCAGTTCTTC
d_gene: NA; j_gene: TRBJ2-7; abundance: NA; v_gene: TRBV28; CDR3aa: CASSRYEQYF; CDR3nt: TGTGCCAGCAGCCGCTACGAGCAGTACTTC
d_gene: NA; j_gene: TRBJ1-1; abundance: once; v_gene: TRBV14; CDR3aa: CASSQAGRTYTEAFF; CDR3nt: TGTGCCAGCAGCCAAGCGGGCAGGACATACACTGAAGCTTTCTTT
d_gene: TRBD1; j_gene: TRBJ2-4; abundance: few; v_gene: TRBV11-2; CDR3aa: CASSLGGTGVQNIQYF; CDR3nt: TGTGCCAGCAGCTTAGGGGGGACAGGGGTTCAAAACATTCAGTACTTC
d_gene: NA; j_gene: TRBJ2-3; abundance: NA; v_gene: TRBV7-8; CDR3aa: CASSLALWGASTDTQYF; CDR3nt: TGTGCCAGCAGCTTAGCGCTTTGGGGGGCGAGCACAGATACGCAGTATTTT
d_gene: TRBD1; j_gene: TRBJ1-3; abundance: NA; v_gene: TRBV7-9; CDR3aa: CASSFGQGAPSGNTIYF; CDR3nt: TGTGCCAGCAGCTTCGGACAGGGGGCCCCTTCGGGAAACACCATATATTTT
d_gene: NA; j_gene: TRBJ2-7; abundance: NA; v_gene: TRBV10-3; CDR3aa: CAISRDHNYEQYF; CDR3nt: TGTGCCATTTCCCGGGACCACAACTACGAGCAGTACTTC